These T cell receptor beta chains were read from a single sample in a study of blood T cell repertoires in COVID-19. TCRdb's table, derived via immunoSEQ multiplex PCR, lists solely in-frame clones and lacks some. The table has about 67,000 clones, 87% seen once. The sequencing input was peripheral blood. Receptors originate from a man aged 45-65 years with active COVID-19. The CDR3 runs from the conserved cysteine through the conserved F or W. D genes are given only for firm matches. Size values are once, few and many counts, or a class for expanded clones, and some rows have none.

clone size	V gene	J gene	D gene	CDR3 DNA	CDR3 protein
-	TRBV28	TRBJ2-7	TRBD1	TGTGCCAGCAGTTCACCAACTACAGGGGCAACCGTGGCCGAGCAGTACTTC	CASSSPTTGATVAEQYF
few	TRBV5-6	TRBJ1-5	TRBD1	TGTGCCAGCAGCTCTCAGGGGGATAGCAATCAGCCCCAGCATTTT	CASSSQGDSNQPQHF
-	TRBV23-1	TRBJ2-1	TRBD2	TGCGCCAGCAGTCACCAAACAGTAGCGGGAGTAACAAATGAGCAGTTCTTC	CASSHQTVAGVTNEQFF
-	TRBV7-2	TRBJ2-1	-	TGTGCCAGCAGCTTAGACAGGTATCGTGGCAATGAGCAGTTCTTC	CASSLDRYRGNEQFF
-	TRBV7-9	TRBJ2-3	TRBD2	TGTGCCAGCAGCTTATCGTCTAGCGGGACAACGAATACGCAGTATTTT	CASSLSSSGTTNTQYF
-	TRBV28	TRBJ2-1	TRBD1	TGTGCCAGCAGTTCTCTTGACAGGGACTACAATGAGCAGTTCTTC	CASSSLDRDYNEQFF
-	TRBV9	TRBJ2-3	TRBD1	TGTGCCAGCAGCCCGACAGGACAGGGGGCTCGGGATACGCAGTATTTT	CASSPTGQGARDTQYF
-	TRBV5-1	TRBJ1-5	-	TGCGCCAGCAGCCCGGGACTACCCAATCAGCCCCAGCATTTT	CASSPGLPNQPQHF
-	TRBV3-1/TRBV3-2	TRBJ2-3	-	TGTGCCAGCAGTCATTCAGATCAAGATACGCAGTATTTT	CASSHSDQDTQYF
-	TRBV20-1	TRBJ2-3	TRBD2	TGCAGTGCTAGTTTTGTTGGGGGTAGCGGGAGAACGGATACGCAGTATTTT	CSASFVGGSGRTDTQYF
-	TRBV28	TRBJ1-1	TRBD1	TGTGCCAGCAGTCGACAGGGTGTCGGGACGACTGAAGCTTTCTTT	CASSRQGVGTTEAFF
-	TRBV27	TRBJ2-1	-	TGTGCCAGCAGTTTGATGGCCCGGGGGAGTGAGCAGTTCTTC	CASSLMARGSEQFF
-	TRBV11-2	TRBJ2-7	-	TGTGCCAGCAGCTTAGGGCACGGGAGCTCCTACGAGCAGTACTTC	CASSLGHGSSYEQYF
-	TRBV7-9	TRBJ2-2	-	TGTGCCACCAAACCCACAGGGACGAACACCGGGGAGCTGTTTTTT	CATKPTGTNTGELFF
-	TRBV5-1	TRBJ1-6	TRBD1	TGCGCCAGCAGCCAAGGGACAGGGGGGTCACCCCTCCACTTT	CASSQGTGGSPLHF
medium-sized	TRBV6-1	TRBJ1-6	-	TGTGCCAGCAGTGATGAGAGCTCCTATAATTCACCCCTCCACTTT	CASSDESSYNSPLHF
-	TRBV12-3/TRBV12-4	TRBJ1-1	-	TGTGCCAGCAGTTTAACAGGGAACACTGAAGCTTTCTTT	CASSLTGNTEAFF